A single sample is the source of the 31 T cell receptor beta chains below, sequenced in a study of beta chain features in type 1 diabetes. Study conclusions and caveats: Shorter TCRB CDR3s, moderately but significantly so, were found in Type 1 diabetes patients in all four CD4+ subsets.

No antigens are known for them. Sequenced material consisted of expressed TCRB transcripts (all of the isolated RNA was reverse transcribed). Clones were sequenced by immunoSEQ multiplex PCR, and TCRdb holds only the in-frame ones, with some missing. Of 300,000 to 450,000 clones in the sample, around 10% were seen once. The sequenced material came from central memory CD4+ T cells from blood. The source is a young man with type 1 diabetes.

The V call is TRBV10-1, the J call TRBJ2-5, with TRBD2 matching 8 bases. V lost 3 bases and J lost 4; bases outside the gene matches: 4. The length of the CDR3 is 14 residues. CDR1 is WNHNN, CDR2 SYGVQD, per germline (reference sequence). The CDR3 sequence: CASSESGRPETQYF. The CDR3 nucleotides are TGCGCCAGCAGTGAAAGCGGGAGACCAGAGACCCAGTACTTC.

This clone came up a few times. The chain recombines TRBV5-1 with TRBJ1-2; 11 bases fit TRBD1. With V trimmed by 6 bases and J by 6 bases, 13 bases remained unmatched. From germline, CDR1 is SGHRS and CDR2 YFSETQ. CDR3 length: 16 residues. The CDR3 here is CASNSVPPDRGHGYTF. The CDR3 nucleotides read TGCGCCAGCAACTCCGTCCCCCCGGACAGGGGGCATGGCTACACCTTC.

V usage is TRBV7-9 and J usage is TRBJ2-7; no firm D call. The V gene's germline CDR1 is SEHNR and CDR2 FQNEAQ (reference sequence). V was shortened by 5 bases and J by 7 bases, with 18 bases between the two germline ends. This CDR3 is 14 amino acids long. CDR3: CASSPSQGPREQYF. The CDR3 DNA is TGTGCCAGCAGCCCTTCGCAAGGGCCGAGGGAGCAGTACTTC.

This clone came up a few times. The rearrangement joins TRBV6-1 to TRBJ1-5, with 7 bases fitting TRBD1. CDR3 length equals 14 residues. The germline V gene encodes CDR1 MNHNS and CDR2 SASEGT. The J segment lost 3 bases and the V segment lost 4 bases, leaving 3 bases of the junction unmatched. The CDR3 loop reads CASSVQGVNQPQHF. DNA of the CDR3: TGTGCCAGCAGTGTCCAGGGGGTCAATCAGCCCCAGCATTTT.

This clone was observed a few times. DNA for the CDR3: TGCGCCAGCAGCTTGGGTGAGAATCTTCAGCCCCAGCATTTT. This codes for CASSLGENLQPQHF. The chain employs TRBV5-1 and TRBJ1-5; no definite D call. The V and J ends lost 0 bases and 6 bases respectively, with 10 bases between them. The CDR3 extends over 14 amino acids. The germline V gene encodes CDR1 SGHRS and CDR2 YFSETQ.

The chain employs TRBV7-8 and TRBJ1-2, with D possibly being TRBD1 (5 bases). This CDR3 spans 16 amino acids. Trimming stripped 0 bases from V and 8 bases from J, with 19 bases between. Germline V CDR1 and CDR2: SGHVS, FQNEAQ. CDR3 sequence reads: CASSLASKGRKGGYTF. CDR3 DNA: TGTGCCAGCAGCTTAGCCTCAAAGGGGAGGAAAGGGGGCTACACCTTC.

The chain combines TRBV6-6 with TRBJ2-1, with D maybe TRBD2 (6 bases). This CDR3 has 16 residues. Between the trimmed V and J ends, which lost 2 bases and 7 bases, there was a span of 18 bases. Germline V gives CDR1 MNHNY, CDR2 SVGAGI (reference sequence). The CDR3: CASSYASGEVGNEQFF. The CDR3 DNA reads TGTGCCAGCAGTTACGCCTCGGGAGAGGTGGGGAATGAGCAGTTCTTC.

This chain connects TRBV14 to TRBJ1-4, with TRBD1 as a possible D gene (6 bases). Germline V gene data show CDR1 as SGHDN and CDR2 as FVKESK. The length of the CDR3 is 15 residues. V was cut by 2 bases and J by 3 bases, with 10 bases left in between. The CDR3 DNA follows: TGTGCCAGCAGCCAAAGGGGGGGAGCTAATGAAAAACTGTTTTTT. Residues: CASSQRGGANEKLFF.

There are a few counts of this clone. The same CDR3 also results from other DNA sequences found in this sample. This sequence joins TRBV28 and TRBJ2-7; 7 bases fit TRBD1. This CDR3 is built from 13 residues. CDR1 MDHEN and CDR2 SYDVKM come from the germline V gene. With 7 bases clipped from V and 2 bases from J, the junction kept 5 bases outside the gene matches. The CDR3 loop reads CASNPGQAYEQYF. CDR3 nucleotides: TGTGCCAGCAACCCAGGACAGGCCTACGAGCAGTACTTC.

In this sample, this clone turned up a few times. This rearrangement joins TRBV7-2 to TRBJ2-7; D unresolved. V lost 5 bases, J lost 1 base, and 12 bases lay in between. The germline V gene encodes CDR1 SGHTA and CDR2 FQGNSA. The CDR3 length is 14 residues. This chain's CDR3 is CASSADGQSYEQYF. DNA of the CDR3: TGTGCCAGCAGCGCAGACGGTCAGTCCTACGAGCAGTACTTC.

The chain carries TRBV16 and TRBJ2-6, with D unresolved. The CDR3 has 13 residues. Trimming removed 4 bases from V and 3 bases from J, with 4 bases in between. Germline lookup yields CDR1 KGHSY and CDR2 FQNENV. The CDR3 DNA reads TGTGCCAGCAGCCCCGGTGGGGCCAACGTCCTGACTTTC. Residues: CASSPGGANVLTF.

The rearrangement joins TRBV11-3 to TRBJ1-5; D remains ambiguous. The CDR3 runs 14 residues. V dropped 5 bases and J dropped 2 bases, with 10 bases sitting between them. The V gene's germline CDR1 is SGHNT and CDR2 YENEEA. CDR3: CASSLGSRNQPQHF. CDR3 bases: TGTGCCAGCAGCCTCGGATCCCGCAATCAGCCCCAGCATTTT.

This clone was found a few times. The rearrangement joins TRBV5-1 to TRBJ2-7; maybe TRBD1 (5 bases). V shed 4 bases and J shed 6 bases, with 17 bases lying between them. The CDR3 consists of 14 residues. CDR1 SGHRS and CDR2 YFSETQ come from the germline V gene. The CDR3 DNA sequence: TGCGCCAGCAGCCCGTCAGGGTCTAATGGCGAGCAGTACTTC. It translates to CASSPSGSNGEQYF.

V and J are TRBV5-1 and TRBJ2-1; tentatively, D is TRBD1 or TRBD2 (6 bases each). Trimming cost V 4 bases and J 3 bases, with 11 bases left between them. Germline V CDR1 and CDR2: SGHRS, YFSETQ. The CDR3 runs to 14 residues. Here the CDR3 reads CASSPGGGYNEQFF. The CDR3, as DNA: TGCGCCAGCAGCCCCGGGGGCGGCTACAATGAGCAGTTCTTC.

The V and J genes are TRBV5-1 and TRBJ1-1, with D uncertain. The ends were cut back, 3 bases at V and 7 bases at J, with 13 bases in the middle. The CDR3 spans 13 residues. Per the germline V gene, CDR1 is SGHRS and CDR2 is YFSETQ. The CDR3 DNA is TGCGCCAGCAGCTGGACGGAGGGTGGTGAAGCTTTCTTT. It translates to CASSWTEGGEAFF. Full variable domain (missing parts from reference TRBV5-1 and TRBJ1-1): KAGVTQTPRYLIKTRGQQVTLSCSPISGHRSVSWYQQTPGQGLQFLFEYFSETQRNKGNFPGRFSGRQFSNSRSEMNVSTLELGDSALYLCASSWTEGGEAFFGQGTRLTVV.

The chain couples TRBV28 to TRBJ2-2, with TRBD1 identical over 8 bases. The CDR3 is made up of 13 amino acids. V was pared by 8 bases and J by 7 bases, with 6 bases of the junction left unmatched. Germline lookup yields CDR1 MDHEN and CDR2 SYDVKM. This CDR3 is CASGGQERGELFF. Written as DNA, the CDR3 is TGTGCCAGCGGGGGACAGGAGCGCGGGGAGCTGTTTTTT.

This clone has just a few counts. This rearrangement joins TRBV5-1 to TRBJ2-5; 13 bases fit TRBD2. V was pared by 0 bases and J by 5 bases, with 4 bases of the junction left unmatched. The CDR3 totals 16 residues. Per germline, CDR1 SGHRS and CDR2 YFSETQ. CDR3 region: CASSLGLAGGAETQYF. The CDR3 DNA sequence: TGCGCCAGCAGCTTGGGACTAGCGGGAGGAGCTGAGACCCAGTACTTC.

The gene calls are TRBV5-1 and TRBJ2-7; 8 nucleotides align to TRBD1. CDR1 and CDR2 (germline): SGHRS, YFSETQ. The CDR3 is 15 amino acids. With 2 bases clipped from V and 0 bases from J, the junction kept 4 bases outside the gene matches. The CDR3 is CASSLKTGGSYEQYF. Here the CDR3 DNA reads TGCGCCAGCAGCTTAAAAACAGGGGGCTCCTACGAGCAGTACTTC.

V is TRBV10-1 and J is TRBJ1-2; TRBD1 might be the D (6 bases). Germline CDR1 WNHNN, CDR2 SYGVQD (reference sequence). Trimming took 0 bases from V and 8 from J, leaving 13 bases between them. The CDR3 covers 14 residues. The CDR3 sequence: CASSESYREDGYTF. CDR3 DNA sequence: TGCGCCAGCAGTGAGTCGTACAGGGAAGACGGCTACACCTTC.

As DNA, the CDR3 is TGCGCCAGCAGCTTGGGGGGTTTGGGCAATCAGCCCCAGCATTTT. It specifies CASSLGGLGNQPQHF. This chain joins TRBV5-1 and TRBJ1-5; no firm D call. CDR1 SGHRS and CDR2 YFSETQ come from the germline V gene. Trimming left V 0 bases short and J 2 bases short, with 9 bases between. This CDR3 region has 15 residues.

The V gene is TRBV19, the J gene TRBJ2-1, with D possibly matching TRBD1 (5 bases). The CDR3 is 14 residues long. V gave up 3 bases and J gave up 7 bases, with 13 bases separating them. CDR1 and CDR2 (germline): LNHDA, SQIVND (reference sequence). CDR3 residues: CASSMGHSTNEQFF. In DNA, the CDR3 is TGTGCCAGTAGTATGGGGCACAGCACTAATGAGCAGTTCTTC. The full variable domain, completed using reference TRBV19 and TRBJ2-1, is DGGITQSPKYLFRKEGQNVTLSCEQNLNHDAMYWYRQDPGQGLRLIYYSQIVNDFQKGDIAEGYSVSREKKESFPLTVTSAQKNPTAFYLCASSMGHSTNEQFFGPGTRLTVL.

On this clone itself: A much larger clone is a single base away; this may be a read error. The chain has TRBV7-3 and TRBJ2-1; D possibly corresponds to TRBD2 (7 bases). Trimming left V 2 bases short and J 1 base short, with 9 bases between. The CDR3 totals 15 residues. Germline values: CDR1 SGHTA, CDR2 FQGTGA. The CDR3 region has the DNA TGTGCCAGCAGCTTAGCGGGGGCGTCCTACAATGAGCAGTTCTTC. Its translation is CASSLAGASYNEQFF. The full variable domain, with the rest looked up from reference TRBV7-3 and TRBJ2-1, is GAGVSQTPSNKVTEKGKYVELRCDPISGHTALYWYRQSLGQGPEFLIYFQGTGAADDSGLPNDRFFAVRPEGSVSTLKIQRTERGDSAVYLCASSLAGASYNEQFFGPGTRLTVL.

This clone was picked up one time. The chain links TRBV4-2 to TRBJ2-7; TRBD2 matches at 13 bases. The CDR3 sequence is 20 residues long. V trimming: 0 bases; J trimming: 1 base; junction bases outside the gene matches: 12. Germline V CDR1 and CDR2: LGHNA, YNFKEQ. The chain's CDR3 is CASSQDPPTSGRLLSYEQYF. The CDR3 DNA sequence: TGTGCCAGCAGCCAAGATCCCCCGACTAGCGGGAGGTTACTGTCCTACGAGCAGTACTTC.

J is TRBJ2-5 and V is TRBV4-3; 8 nucleotides align to TRBD2. CDR3 length equals 15 residues. Germline lookup yields CDR1 LGHNA and CDR2 YSLEER. J lost 2 bases, V lost 1 base, and 3 bases had no gene match. Written as DNA, the CDR3 is TGCGCCAGCAGCCAAGGCCCTAGCGGGCAAGAGACCCAGTACTTC. Translated: CASSQGPSGQETQYF.

Many counts were recorded for this clone. V and J are TRBV7-2 and TRBJ2-5; D ambiguous. CDR1 is SGHTA, CDR2 FQGNSA, per germline. The CDR3 sequence is 14 residues long. V gave up 5 bases and J gave up 0 bases, with 10 bases separating them. DNA for the CDR3: TGTGCCAGCAGCGTCATGGGATACCAAGAGACCCAGTACTTC. Translation gives CASSVMGYQETQYF.

The J gene is TRBJ1-1, the V gene TRBV5-1; D unclear. This CDR3 comprises 13 residues. Deletions cut 0 bases from V and 6 bases from J, with 9 bases between. CDR1 is SGHRS and CDR2 is YFSETQ in the germline V gene. CDR3 nucleotide sequence: TGCGCCAGCAGCTTGGGACAAGATTCTGAAGCTTTCTTT. Translation: CASSLGQDSEAFF.

This clone was counted only a few times. The chain recombines TRBV7-2 with TRBJ2-1, with D tentatively TRBD1 (6 bases). The CDR3 is 15 residues long. Germline loops: CDR1 SGHTA, CDR2 FQGNSA. The germline V and J ends were trimmed by 7 bases and 5 bases, with 18 bases remaining between them. CDR3 in amino acids: CASTKGGEGNNEQFF. For the CDR3, the DNA is TGTGCCAGCACTAAAGGGGGAGAGGGAAACAATGAGCAGTTCTTC.

CDR3 region: CASSLDLVVETQYF. CDR3 in DNA: TGTGCCAGCAGCTTAGACCTAGTCGTCGAGACCCAGTACTTC. The rearrangement uses TRBV7-2 and TRBJ2-5, with D unresolved. CDR3 length: 14 residues. V was cut by 1 base and J by 5 bases, with 11 bases left in between. In germline, CDR1 is SGHTA, CDR2 FQGNSA.

This clone was seen only a few times. The J gene is TRBJ1-1, the V gene TRBV5-1; D is unclear. V dropped 2 bases and J dropped 4 bases, with 6 bases sitting between them. The CDR3 is 12 amino acids. CDR1 and CDR2 from the germline V gene are SGHRS and YFSETQ. CDR3 coding DNA: TGCGCCAGCAGCTTCGGCGGCACTGAAGCTTTCTTT. Its translation is CASSFGGTEAFF. Full variable domain (outside the CDR3, taken from reference TRBV5-1 and TRBJ1-1): KAGVTQTPRYLIKTRGQQVTLSCSPISGHRSVSWYQQTPGQGLQFLFEYFSETQRNKGNFPGRFSGRQFSNSRSEMNVSTLELGDSALYLCASSFGGTEAFFGQGTRLTVV.

This chain uses TRBV7-2 with TRBJ2-3; the D is unclear. Between the trimmed V and J ends, which lost 1 base and 0 bases, there was a span of 8 bases. The CDR3 runs 15 residues. Per the germline V gene, CDR1 is SGHTA and CDR2 is FQGNSA. CDR3 bases: TGTGCCAGCAGCTTAGGGTCTGCTAGCACAGATACGCAGTATTTT. It is translated as CASSLGSASTDTQYF.

The chain recombines TRBV5-1 with TRBJ2-1; tentatively, D is TRBD2 (6 bases). The V gene lost 5 bases and the J gene lost 4 bases, with 16 bases spanning the gap. The CDR3 spans 15 residues. The germline CDR1 and CDR2 sequences are SGHRS and YFSETQ. Here the CDR3 reads CASRGAGRSYNEQFF. The CDR3 coding sequence is TGCGCCAGCAGGGGAGCGGGTCGCTCATACAATGAGCAGTTCTTC.